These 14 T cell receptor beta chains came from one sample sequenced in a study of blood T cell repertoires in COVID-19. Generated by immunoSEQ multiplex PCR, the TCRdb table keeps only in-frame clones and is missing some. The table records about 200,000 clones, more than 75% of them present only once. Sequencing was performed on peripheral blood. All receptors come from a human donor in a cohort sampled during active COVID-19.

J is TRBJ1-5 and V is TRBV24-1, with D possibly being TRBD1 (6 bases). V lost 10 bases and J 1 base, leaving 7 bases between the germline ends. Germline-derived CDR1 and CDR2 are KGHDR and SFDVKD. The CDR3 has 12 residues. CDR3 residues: CATGQSNQPQHF. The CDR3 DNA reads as TGTGCCACAGGACAGAGCAATCAGCCCCAGCATTTT.

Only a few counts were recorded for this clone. Written as DNA, the CDR3 is TGTGCCAGCTCGCGCGCTAGTCAAGAGACCCAGTACTTC. It encodes CASSRASQETQYF. The chain carries TRBV18 and TRBJ2-5; D gene ambiguous. This CDR3 region has 13 residues. V was cut by 6 bases and J by 2 bases, with 10 bases left in between. Per the germline V gene, CDR1 is KGHSH and CDR2 is LQKENI. The entire variable domain, with the rest obtained from reference TRBV18 and TRBJ2-5, is as follows: NAGVMQNPRHLVRRRGQEARLRCSPMKGHSHVYWYRQLPEEGLKFMVYLQKENIIDESGMPKERFSAEFPKEGPSILRIQQVVRGDSAAYFCASSRASQETQYFGPGTRLLVL.

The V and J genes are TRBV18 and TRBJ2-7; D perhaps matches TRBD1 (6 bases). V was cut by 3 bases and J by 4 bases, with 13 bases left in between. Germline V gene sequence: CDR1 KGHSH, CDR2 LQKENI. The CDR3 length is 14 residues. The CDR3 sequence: CASSPRQAGYEQYF. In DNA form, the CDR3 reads TGTGCCAGCTCACCTAGACAGGCGGGTTACGAGCAGTACTTC.

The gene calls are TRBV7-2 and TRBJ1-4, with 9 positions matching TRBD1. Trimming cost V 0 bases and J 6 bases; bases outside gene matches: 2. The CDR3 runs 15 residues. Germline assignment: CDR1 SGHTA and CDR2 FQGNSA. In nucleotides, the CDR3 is TGTGCCAGCAGCTTAGCTGGGACAGGGTATGAAAAACTGTTTTTT. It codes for CASSLAGTGYEKLFF. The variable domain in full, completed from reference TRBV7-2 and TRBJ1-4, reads GAGVSQSPSNKVTEKGKDVELRCDPISGHTALYWYRQSLGQGLEFLIYFQGNSAPDKSGLPSDRFSAERTGGSVSTLTIQRTQQEDSAVYLCASSLAGTGYEKLFFGSGTQLSVL.

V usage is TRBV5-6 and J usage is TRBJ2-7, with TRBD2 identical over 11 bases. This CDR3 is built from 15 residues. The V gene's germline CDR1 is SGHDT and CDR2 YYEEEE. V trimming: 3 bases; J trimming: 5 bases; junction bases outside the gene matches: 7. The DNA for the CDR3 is TGTGCCAGCAGCTGGATACTAGCGGGAGTTAACGAGCAGTACTTC. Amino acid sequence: CASSWILAGVNEQYF.

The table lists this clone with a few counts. CDR3 bases: TGTGCCAGCTCACCGAAGGGGGATACGCAGTATTTT. It is translated as CASSPKGDTQYF. The chain uses TRBV18 and TRBJ2-3; possibly TRBD1 for D (5 bases). CDR1 KGHSH and CDR2 LQKENI come from the germline V gene. Trimming took 3 bases from V and 6 from J, leaving 7 bases between them. The CDR3 runs 12 residues.

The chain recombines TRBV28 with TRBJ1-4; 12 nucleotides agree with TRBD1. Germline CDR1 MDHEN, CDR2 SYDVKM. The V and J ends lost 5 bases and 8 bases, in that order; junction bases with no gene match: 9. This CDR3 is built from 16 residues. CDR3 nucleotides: TGTGCCAGCAGTCCCGGGGGGGACAGGGGGCTAGAAAAACTGTTTTTT. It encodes CASSPGGDRGLEKLFF.

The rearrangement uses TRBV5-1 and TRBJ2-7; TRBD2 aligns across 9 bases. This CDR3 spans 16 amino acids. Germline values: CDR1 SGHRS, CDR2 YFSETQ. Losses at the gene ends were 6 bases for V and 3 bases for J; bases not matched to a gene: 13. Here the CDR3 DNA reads TGCGCCAGCACCCCCCCCGGGCTAGCGGGGATCTACGAGCAGTACTTC. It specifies CASTPPGLAGIYEQYF. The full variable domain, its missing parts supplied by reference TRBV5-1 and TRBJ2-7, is KAGVTQTPRYLIKTRGQQVTLSCSPISGHRSVSWYQQTPGQGLQFLFEYFSETQRNKGNFPGRFSGRQFSNSRSEMNVSTLELGDSALYLCASTPPGLAGIYEQYFGPGTRLTVT.

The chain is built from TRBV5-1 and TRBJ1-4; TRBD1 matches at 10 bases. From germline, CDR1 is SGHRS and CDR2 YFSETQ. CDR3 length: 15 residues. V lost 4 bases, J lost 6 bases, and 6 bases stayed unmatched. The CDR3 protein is CASSLQGTGDEKLFF. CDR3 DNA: TGCGCCAGCAGCCTCCAGGGGACAGGGGATGAAAAACTGTTTTTT. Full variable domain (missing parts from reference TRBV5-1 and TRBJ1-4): KAGVTQTPRYLIKTRGQQVTLSCSPISGHRSVSWYQQTPGQGLQFLFEYFSETQRNKGNFPGRFSGRQFSNSRSEMNVSTLELGDSALYLCASSLQGTGDEKLFFGSGTQLSVL.

This CDR3 reads CASSVTSRAGAGGDTQYF. CDR3 nucleotide sequence: TGTGCCAGCAGCGTAACGTCGAGAGCGGGGGCCGGAGGAGATACGCAGTATTTT. This chain joins TRBV9 and TRBJ2-3; 8 bases align to TRBD2. The CDR3 runs 18 residues. The germline V gene encodes CDR1 SGDLS and CDR2 YYNGEE. After removal of 1 base from V and 5 bases from J, the junction contained 15 bases not matched to a gene.

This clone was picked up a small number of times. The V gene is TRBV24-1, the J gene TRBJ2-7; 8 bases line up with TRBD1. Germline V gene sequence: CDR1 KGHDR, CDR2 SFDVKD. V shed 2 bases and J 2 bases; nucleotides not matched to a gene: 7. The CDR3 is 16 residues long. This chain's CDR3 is CATSDYTGTGTYEQYF. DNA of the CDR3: TGTGCCACCAGTGATTATACCGGGACAGGAACCTACGAGCAGTACTTC.

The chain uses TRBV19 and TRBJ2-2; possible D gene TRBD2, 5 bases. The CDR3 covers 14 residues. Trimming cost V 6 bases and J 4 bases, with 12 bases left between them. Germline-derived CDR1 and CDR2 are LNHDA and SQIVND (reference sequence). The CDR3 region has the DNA TGTGCCAGTAGCCGAGGGAGCCGCACCGGGGAGCTGTTTTTT. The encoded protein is CASSRGSRTGELFF. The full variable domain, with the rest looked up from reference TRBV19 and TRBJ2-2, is DGGITQSPKYLFRKEGQNVTLSCEQNLNHDAMYWYRQDPGQGLRLIYYSQIVNDFQKGDIAEGYSVSREKKESFPLTVTSAQKNPTAFYLCASSRGSRTGELFFGEGSRLTVL.

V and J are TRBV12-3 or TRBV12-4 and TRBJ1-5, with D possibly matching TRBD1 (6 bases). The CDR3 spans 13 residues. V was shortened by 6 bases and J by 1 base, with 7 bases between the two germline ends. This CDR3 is CASRQGSNQPQHF. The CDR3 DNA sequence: TGTGCCAGCAGACAGGGAAGCAATCAGCCCCAGCATTTT.

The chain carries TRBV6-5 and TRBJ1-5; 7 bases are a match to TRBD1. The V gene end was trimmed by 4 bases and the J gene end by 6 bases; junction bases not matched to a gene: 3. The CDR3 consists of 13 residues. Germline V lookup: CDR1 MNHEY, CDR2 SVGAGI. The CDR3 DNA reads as TGTGCCAGCAGTTCGAGACAGGGTCAGCCCCAGCATTTT. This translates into CASSSRQGQPQHF.